Here is one T cell receptor (beta chain) with its context. The record originates from a study of blood T cell repertoires in COVID-19. About the research overall: Samples taken during acute and convalescent COVID-19 were collected in the United States, Italy and Spain. Sources were T cells, B-cell-depleted T cells, or PBMCs; the material itself was cDNA or gDNA.

As originally analysed: Amplifying reference gene primers gave estimates of nucleated cell counts. Only in-frame clones appear in the TCRdb table, and some are missing; sequencing was by immunoSEQ multiplex PCR. V, J and clone size are those of that table, while D and trimming were read from the DNA. The sample contains about 44,000 clones, about nine tenths of which appear only once. The sample consisted of peripheral blood. The TCR comes from a woman aged 80 or older in a cohort sampled during active or convalescent COVID-19.

The CDR3 loop is CASSLVGSSKGTDTQYF. DNA for the CDR3: TGTGCCAGCAGCTTAGTAGGCTCTAGTAAGGGGACAGATACGCAGTATTTT. The rearrangement joins TRBV7-2 to TRBJ2-3, with a tentative D call TRBD1 (5 bases). V was clipped by 1 base and J by 3 bases, with 17 bases between them. This CDR3 comprises 17 residues. Looked up from germline, CDR1 is SGHTA and CDR2 is FQGNSA.